This T cell receptor (beta chain) came from a study of blood T cell repertoires in COVID-19. V lost 5 bases and J lost 0; bases outside the gene matches: 8. The germline CDR1 and CDR2 sequences are LNHDA and SQIVND (reference sequence). CDR3 size: 17 residues. In the authors' methods: Estimates of nucleated cell counts were drawn from the amplification of reference gene primers. Assay: immunoSEQ multiplex PCR; the TCRdb copy retains only in-frame clones and omits some. The D gene and trimming were derived from the DNA, and the V and J assignments and clone size from that table. The profile shows around 170,000 clones, about 86% of them singletons.

V and J are TRBV19 and TRBJ2-7; 12 bases agree with TRBD2. The sequence was obtained from a man aged 25-45 years with active or convalescent COVID-19. The sequencing input was peripheral blood. This chain's CDR3 is CASSGLAGGPSSYEQYF. The CDR3 DNA reads TGTGCCAGTAGTGGGCTAGCGGGAGGGCCGAGCTCCTACGAGCAGTACTTC.